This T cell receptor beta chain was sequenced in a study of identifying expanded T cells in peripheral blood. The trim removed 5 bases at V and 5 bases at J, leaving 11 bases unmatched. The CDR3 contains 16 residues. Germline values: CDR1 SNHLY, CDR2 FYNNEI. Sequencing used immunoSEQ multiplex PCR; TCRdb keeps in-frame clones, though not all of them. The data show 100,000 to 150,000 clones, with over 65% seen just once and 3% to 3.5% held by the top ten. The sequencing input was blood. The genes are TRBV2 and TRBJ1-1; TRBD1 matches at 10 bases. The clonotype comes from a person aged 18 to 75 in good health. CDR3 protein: CASSRSVPGQGTEAFF. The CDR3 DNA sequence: TGTGCCAGCAGTCGATCCGTACCGGGACAGGGGACTGAAGCTTTCTTT.